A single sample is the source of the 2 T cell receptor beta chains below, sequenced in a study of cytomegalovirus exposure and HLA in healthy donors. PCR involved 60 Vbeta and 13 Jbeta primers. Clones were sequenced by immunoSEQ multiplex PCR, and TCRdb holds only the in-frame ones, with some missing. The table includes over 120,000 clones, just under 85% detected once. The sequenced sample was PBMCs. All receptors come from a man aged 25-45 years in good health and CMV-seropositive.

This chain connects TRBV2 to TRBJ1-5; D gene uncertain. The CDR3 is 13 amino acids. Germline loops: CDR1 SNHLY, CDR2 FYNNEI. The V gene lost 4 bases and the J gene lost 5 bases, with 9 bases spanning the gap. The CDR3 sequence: CASSVTTHQPQHF. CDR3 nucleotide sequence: TGTGCCAGCAGTGTGACAACGCATCAGCCCCAGCATTTT. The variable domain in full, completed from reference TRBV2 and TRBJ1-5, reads EPEVTQTPSHQVTQMGQEVILRCVPISNHLYFYWYRQILGQKVEFLVSFYNNEISEKSEIFDDQFSVERPDGSNFTLKIRSTKLEDSAMYFCASSVTTHQPQHFGDGTRLSIL.

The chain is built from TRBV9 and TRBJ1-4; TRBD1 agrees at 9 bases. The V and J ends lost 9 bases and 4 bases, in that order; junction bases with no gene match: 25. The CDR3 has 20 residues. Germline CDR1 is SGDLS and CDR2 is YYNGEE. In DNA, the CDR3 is TGTGCCACCCGGGTTTGGGGACAGGGTCAGCCAAGGGCCGATAATGAAAAACTGTTTTTT. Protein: CATRVWGQGQPRADNEKLFF.